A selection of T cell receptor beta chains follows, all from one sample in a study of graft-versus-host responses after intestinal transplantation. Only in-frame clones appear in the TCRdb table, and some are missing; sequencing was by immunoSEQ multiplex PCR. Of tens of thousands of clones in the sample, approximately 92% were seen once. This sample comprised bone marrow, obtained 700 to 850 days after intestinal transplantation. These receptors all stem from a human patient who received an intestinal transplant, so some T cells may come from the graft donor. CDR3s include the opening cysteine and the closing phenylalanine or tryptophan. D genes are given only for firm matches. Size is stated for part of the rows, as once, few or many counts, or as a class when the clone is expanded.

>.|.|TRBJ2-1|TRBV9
CASSVRGGPYNEQFF
TGTGCCAGCAGCGTGAGGGGCGGACCCTACAATGAGCAGTTCTTC
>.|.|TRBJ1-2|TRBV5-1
CASSLGEDGLYGYTF
TGCGCCAGCAGCTTGGGGGAGGATGGTCTATATGGCTACACCTTC
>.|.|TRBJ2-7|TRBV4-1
CASSQVGVGLYEQYF
TGCGCCAGCAGCCAAGTGGGCGTGGGGCTTTACGAGCAGTACTTC
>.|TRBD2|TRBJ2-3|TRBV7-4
CASSLVRGETSTSTDTQYF
TGTGCCAGCAGCTTAGTGCGGGGGGAAACCTCAACTAGCACAGATACGCAGTATTTT
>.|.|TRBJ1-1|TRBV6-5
CASRTENTEAFF
TGTGCCAGCCGAACAGAGAACACTGAAGCTTTCTTT
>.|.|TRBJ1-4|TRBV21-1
CASSKAWDRGLDNEKLFF
TGTGCCAGCAGCAAAGCTTGGGACAGGGGGTTAGATAATGAAAAACTGTTTTTT
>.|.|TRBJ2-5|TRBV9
CASSVSRTQETQYF
TGTGCCAGCAGCGTATCGAGGACACAAGAGACCCAGTACTTC
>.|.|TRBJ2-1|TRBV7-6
CASSLWQFSHNEQFF
TGTGCCAGCAGCTTGTGGCAATTTTCCCACAATGAGCAGTTCTTC
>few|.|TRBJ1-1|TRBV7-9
CASSLATGTEAFF
TGTGCCAGCAGCTTAGCGACTGGGACTGAAGCTTTCTTT
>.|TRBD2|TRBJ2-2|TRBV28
CASSLWEGLTGELFF
TGTGCCAGCAGTTTGTGGGAGGGCCTGACCGGGGAGCTGTTTTTT